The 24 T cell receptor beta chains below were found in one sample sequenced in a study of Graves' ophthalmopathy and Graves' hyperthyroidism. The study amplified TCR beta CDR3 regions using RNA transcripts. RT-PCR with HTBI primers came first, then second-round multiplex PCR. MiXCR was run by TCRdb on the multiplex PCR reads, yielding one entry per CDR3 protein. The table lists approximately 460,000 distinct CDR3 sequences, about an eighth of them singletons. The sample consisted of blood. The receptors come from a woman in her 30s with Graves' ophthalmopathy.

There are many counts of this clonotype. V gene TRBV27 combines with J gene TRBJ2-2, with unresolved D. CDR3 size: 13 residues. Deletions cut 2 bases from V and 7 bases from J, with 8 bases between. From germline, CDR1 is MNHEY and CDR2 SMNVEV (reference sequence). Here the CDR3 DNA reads TGTGCCAGCAGTTTAGTGGTGGGCGGGGAGCTGTTTTTT. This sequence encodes CASSLVVGGELFF.

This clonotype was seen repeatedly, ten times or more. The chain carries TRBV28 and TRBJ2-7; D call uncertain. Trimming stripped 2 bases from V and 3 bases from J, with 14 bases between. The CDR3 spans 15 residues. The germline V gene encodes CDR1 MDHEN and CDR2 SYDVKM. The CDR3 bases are TGTGCCAGCAGTTTAACTGAAGAGTTGGGCTACGAGCAGTACTTC. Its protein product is CASSLTEELGYEQYF.

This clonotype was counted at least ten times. In DNA, the CDR3 is TGTGCCAGCAGCGGACAGGGGCACTATGGCTACACCTTC. It specifies CASSGQGHYGYTF. The V and J genes are TRBV2 and TRBJ1-2; 9 bases align to TRBD1. V trimming: 6 bases; J trimming: 3 bases; junction bases outside the gene matches: 2. Germline lookup yields CDR1 SNHLY and CDR2 FYNNEI. The CDR3 is 13 amino acids.

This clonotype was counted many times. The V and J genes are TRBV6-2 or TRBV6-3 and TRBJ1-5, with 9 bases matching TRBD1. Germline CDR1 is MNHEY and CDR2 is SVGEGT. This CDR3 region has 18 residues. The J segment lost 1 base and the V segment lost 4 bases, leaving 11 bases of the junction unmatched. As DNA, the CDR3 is TGTGCCAGCAGTTCCCCGGGACAGGGTAGTTACAGCAATCAGCCCCAGCATTTT. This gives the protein CASSSPGQGSYSNQPQHF.

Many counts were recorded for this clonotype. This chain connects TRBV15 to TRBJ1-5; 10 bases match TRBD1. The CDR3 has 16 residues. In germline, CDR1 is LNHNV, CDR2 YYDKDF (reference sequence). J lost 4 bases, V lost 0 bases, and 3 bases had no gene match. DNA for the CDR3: TGTGCCACCAGCAGAGAGGGGACAGGGGTAAATCAGCCCCAGCATTTT. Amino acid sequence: CATSREGTGVNQPQHF.

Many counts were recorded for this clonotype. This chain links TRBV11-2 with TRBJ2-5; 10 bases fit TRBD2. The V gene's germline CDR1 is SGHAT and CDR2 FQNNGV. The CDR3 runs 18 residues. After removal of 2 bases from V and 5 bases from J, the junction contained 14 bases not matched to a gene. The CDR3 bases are TGTGCCAGCAGCTTAATTCATACTAGCGGGAATTCGGGGGAGACCCAGTACTTC. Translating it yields CASSLIHTSGNSGETQYF.

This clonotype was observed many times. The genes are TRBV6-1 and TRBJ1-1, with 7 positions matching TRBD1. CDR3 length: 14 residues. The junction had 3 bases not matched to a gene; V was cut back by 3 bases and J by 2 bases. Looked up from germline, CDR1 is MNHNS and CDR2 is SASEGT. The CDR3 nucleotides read TGTGCCAGCAGTGATGGGACAGCCAACACTGAAGCTTTCTTT. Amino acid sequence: CASSDGTANTEAFF.

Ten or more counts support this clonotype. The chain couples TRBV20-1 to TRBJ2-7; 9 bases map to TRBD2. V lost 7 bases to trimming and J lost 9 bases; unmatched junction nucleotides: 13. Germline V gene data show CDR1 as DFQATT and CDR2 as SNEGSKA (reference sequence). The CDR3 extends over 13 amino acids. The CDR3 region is CSVKRGEGERQYF. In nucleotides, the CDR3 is TGCAGTGTTAAGCGGGGGGAAGGTGAGAGGCAGTACTTC.

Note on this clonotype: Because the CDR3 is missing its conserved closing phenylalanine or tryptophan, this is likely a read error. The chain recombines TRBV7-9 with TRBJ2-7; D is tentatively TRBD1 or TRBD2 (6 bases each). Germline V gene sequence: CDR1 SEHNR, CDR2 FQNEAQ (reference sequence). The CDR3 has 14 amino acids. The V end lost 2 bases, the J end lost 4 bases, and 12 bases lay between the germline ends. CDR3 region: CASSLTGALYEQYL. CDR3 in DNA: TGTGCCAGCAGCTTAACGGGGGCGCTTTACGAGCAGTACTTG.

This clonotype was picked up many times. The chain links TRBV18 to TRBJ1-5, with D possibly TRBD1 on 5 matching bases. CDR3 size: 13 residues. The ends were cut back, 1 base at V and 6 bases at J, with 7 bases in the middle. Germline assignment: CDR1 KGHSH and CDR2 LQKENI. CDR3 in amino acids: CASSPLGGQPQHF. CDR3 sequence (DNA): TGTGCCAGCTCACCACTCGGGGGTCAGCCCCAGCATTTT.

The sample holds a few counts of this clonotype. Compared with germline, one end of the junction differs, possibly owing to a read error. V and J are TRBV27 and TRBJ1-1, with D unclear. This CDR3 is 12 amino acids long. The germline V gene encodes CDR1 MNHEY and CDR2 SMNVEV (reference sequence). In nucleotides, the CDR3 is TGTGCCGGCAGCTTACCAGGCACTGAAGCTTTCTTT. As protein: CAGSLPGTEAFF.

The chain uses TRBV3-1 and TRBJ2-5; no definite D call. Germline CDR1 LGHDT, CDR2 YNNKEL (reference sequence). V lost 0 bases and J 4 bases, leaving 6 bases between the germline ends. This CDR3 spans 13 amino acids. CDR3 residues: CASSQEGLETQYF. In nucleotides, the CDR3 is TGTGCCAGCAGCCAAGAAGGGTTAGAGACCCAGTACTTC.

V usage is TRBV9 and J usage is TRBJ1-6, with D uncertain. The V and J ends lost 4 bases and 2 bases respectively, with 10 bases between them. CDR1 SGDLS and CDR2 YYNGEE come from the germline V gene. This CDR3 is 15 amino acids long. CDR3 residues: CASSPSATYNSPLHF. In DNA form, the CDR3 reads TGTGCCAGCAGCCCTTCGGCTACCTATAATTCACCCCTCCACTTT.

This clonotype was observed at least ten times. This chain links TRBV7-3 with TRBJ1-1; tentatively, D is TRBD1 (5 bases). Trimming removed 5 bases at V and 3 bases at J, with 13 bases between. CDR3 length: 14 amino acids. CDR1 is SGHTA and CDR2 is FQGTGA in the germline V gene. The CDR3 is CASSPGREDTEAFF. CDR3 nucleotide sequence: TGTGCCAGCAGCCCGGGACGGGAGGACACTGAAGCTTTCTTT.

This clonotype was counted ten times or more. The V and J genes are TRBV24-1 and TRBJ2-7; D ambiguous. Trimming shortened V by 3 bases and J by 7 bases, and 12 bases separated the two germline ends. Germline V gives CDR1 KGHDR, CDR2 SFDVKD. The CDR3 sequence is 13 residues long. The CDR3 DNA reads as TGTGCCACCAGTGATGTTGGTACGTCTGAGCAGTACTTC. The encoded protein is CATSDVGTSEQYF.

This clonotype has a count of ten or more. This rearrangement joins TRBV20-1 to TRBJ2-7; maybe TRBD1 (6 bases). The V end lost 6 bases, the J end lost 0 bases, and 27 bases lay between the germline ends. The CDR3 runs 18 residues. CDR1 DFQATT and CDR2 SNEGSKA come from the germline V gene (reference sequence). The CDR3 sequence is CSAQSAQGQGFSSYEQYF. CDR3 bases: TGCAGTGCCCAGTCAGCACAGGGTCAGGGGTTTAGCTCCTACGAGCAGTACTTC.

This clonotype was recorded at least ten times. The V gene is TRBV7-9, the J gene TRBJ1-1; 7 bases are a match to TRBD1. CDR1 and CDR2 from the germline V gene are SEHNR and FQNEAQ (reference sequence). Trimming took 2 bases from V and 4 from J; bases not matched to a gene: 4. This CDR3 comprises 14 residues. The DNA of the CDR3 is TGTGCCAGCAGCTTACAAGGACAGGCCACTGAAGCTTTCTTT. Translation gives CASSLQGQATEAFF. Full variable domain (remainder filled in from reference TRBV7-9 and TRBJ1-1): DTGVSQNPRHKITKRGQNVTFRCDPISEHNRLYWYRQTLGQGPEFLTYFQNEAQLEKSRLLSDRFSAERPKGSFSTLEIQRTEQGDSAMYLCASSLQGQATEAFFGQGTRLTVV.

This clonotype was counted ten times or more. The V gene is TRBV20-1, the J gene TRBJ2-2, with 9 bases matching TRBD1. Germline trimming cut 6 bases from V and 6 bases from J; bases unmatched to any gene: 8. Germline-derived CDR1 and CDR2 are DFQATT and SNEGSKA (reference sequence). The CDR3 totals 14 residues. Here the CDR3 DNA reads TGCAGTGCCCCGGACAGGGGCGGTTCCGGGGAGCTGTTTTTT. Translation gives CSAPDRGGSGELFF.

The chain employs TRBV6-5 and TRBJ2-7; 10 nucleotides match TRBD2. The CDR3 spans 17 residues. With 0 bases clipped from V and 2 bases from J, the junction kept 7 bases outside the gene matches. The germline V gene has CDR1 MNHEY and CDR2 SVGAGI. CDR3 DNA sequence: TGTGCCAGCAGTTACTCCTCTCGGACTAGCGGAGCCTACGAGCAGTACTTC. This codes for CASSYSSRTSGAYEQYF.

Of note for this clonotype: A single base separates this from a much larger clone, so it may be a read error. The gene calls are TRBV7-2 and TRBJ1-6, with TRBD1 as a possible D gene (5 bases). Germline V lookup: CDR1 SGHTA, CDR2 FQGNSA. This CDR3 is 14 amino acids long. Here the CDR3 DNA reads TGTGCCAGCAGCCCTGACCGGGACTATTCACACCTCCACTTT. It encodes CASSPDRDYSHLHF.

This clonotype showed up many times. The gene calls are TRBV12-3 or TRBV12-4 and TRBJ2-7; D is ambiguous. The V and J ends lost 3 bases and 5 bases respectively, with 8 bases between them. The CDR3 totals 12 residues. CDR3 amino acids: CASSLPLDEQYF. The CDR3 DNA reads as TGTGCCAGCAGTTTGCCCCTGGACGAGCAGTACTTC.

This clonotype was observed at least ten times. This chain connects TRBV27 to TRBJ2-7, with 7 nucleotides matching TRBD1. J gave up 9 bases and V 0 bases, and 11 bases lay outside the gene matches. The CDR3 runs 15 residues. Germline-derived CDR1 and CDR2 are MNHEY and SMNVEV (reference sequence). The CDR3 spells CASSLSTGSGDGQYF. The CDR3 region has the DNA TGTGCCAGCAGTTTATCGACAGGGTCAGGCGACGGGCAGTACTTC.

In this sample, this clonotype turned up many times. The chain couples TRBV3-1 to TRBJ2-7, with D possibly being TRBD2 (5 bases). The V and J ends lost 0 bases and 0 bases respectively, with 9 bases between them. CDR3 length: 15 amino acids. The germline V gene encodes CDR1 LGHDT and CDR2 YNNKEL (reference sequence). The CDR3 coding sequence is TGTGCCAGCAGCCAAGATCTGGGGAGCTCCTACGAGCAGTACTTC. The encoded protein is CASSQDLGSSYEQYF.

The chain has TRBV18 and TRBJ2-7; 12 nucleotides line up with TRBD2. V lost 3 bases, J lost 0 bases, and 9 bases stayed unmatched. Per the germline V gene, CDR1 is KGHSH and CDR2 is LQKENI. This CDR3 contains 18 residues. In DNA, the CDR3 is TGTGCCAGCTCACCTCGGGGACTAGCGGGCCTGAGCTCCTACGAGCAGTACTTC. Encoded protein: CASSPRGLAGLSSYEQYF.